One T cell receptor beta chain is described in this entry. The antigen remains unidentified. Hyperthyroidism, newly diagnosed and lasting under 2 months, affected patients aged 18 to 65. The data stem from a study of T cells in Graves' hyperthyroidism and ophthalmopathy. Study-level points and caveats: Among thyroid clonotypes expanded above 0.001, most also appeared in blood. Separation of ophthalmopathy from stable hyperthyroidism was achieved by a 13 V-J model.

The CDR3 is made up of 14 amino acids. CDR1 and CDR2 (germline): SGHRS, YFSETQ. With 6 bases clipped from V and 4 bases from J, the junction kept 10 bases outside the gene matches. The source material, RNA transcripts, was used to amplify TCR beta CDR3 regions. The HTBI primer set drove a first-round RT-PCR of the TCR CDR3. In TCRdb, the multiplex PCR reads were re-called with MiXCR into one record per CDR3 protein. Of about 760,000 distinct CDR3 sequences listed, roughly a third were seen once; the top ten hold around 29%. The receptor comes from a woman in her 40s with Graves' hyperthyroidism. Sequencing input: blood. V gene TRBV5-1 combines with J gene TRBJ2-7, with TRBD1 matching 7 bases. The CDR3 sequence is CASNWSTGTYEQYF. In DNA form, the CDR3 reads TGCGCCAGCAACTGGTCGACAGGGACATACGAGCAGTACTTC.